A single sample is the source of the 2 T cell receptor beta chains below, sequenced in a study of CD8 T cells in Susac syndrome. Reverse transcription of roughly 0.5 to 1 ug RNA was carried out with random hexamers. TCRdb re-called the immunoSEQ multiplex PCR reads with MiXCR, one entry per CDR3 protein. The top ten clones hold approximately 0.12% of a sample with about 150,000 distinct CDR3 sequences, roughly 95% of them seen once. The specimen sequenced was CD4+ T cells from PBMCs. The receptors were sampled from a human donor with Susac syndrome.

The chain recombines TRBV4-3 with TRBJ2-1, with D tentatively TRBD2 (5 bases). V lost 0 bases and J 2 bases, leaving 8 bases between the germline ends. The CDR3 totals 15 residues. Germline CDR1 is LGHNA and CDR2 is YSLEER. CDR3 sequence: CASSQELLAYNEQFF. CDR3 nucleotide sequence: TGCGCCAGCAGCCAAGAACTACTAGCCTACAATGAGCAGTTCTTC.

In its sample, this clonotype was seen once. The chain links TRBV15 to TRBJ1-1, with a tentative D call TRBD1 (5 bases). Germline CDR1 is LNHNV and CDR2 is YYDKDF (reference sequence). Trimming took 5 bases from V and 5 from J, leaving 18 bases between them. CDR3 length: 15 residues. CDR3 nucleotides: TGTGCCACCAGCGGAACGCCGGGGAAGGGGACTGAAGCTTTCTTT. This translates into CATSGTPGKGTEAFF.